This TCR beta chain appears in the sequencing data of a study of blood T cell repertoires in COVID-19 (dated by TCRdb to 2018 to 2020). Notes on the research overall: Collaborator samples came from the United States, Italy and Spain and covered acute and convalescent phases of COVID-19. Deeply sampled blood TCRbeta repertoires from subjects exposed to, actively infected with, or recovered from COVID-19 were included in the dataset. The repertoires were made available in a free public database intended to serve as a resource for research on the immune response to SARS-CoV-2. Where available, HLA class I and class II types were obtained from metadata supplied by the sample provider rather than from assay-based typing. Sample metadata almost always included a de-identified subject ID, COVID-19 status, age in years and sex. Samples were obtained from the ongoing ImmuneRACE study (first 160 participants) and from 1,254 subjects provided by 6 global collaborators. The prospective study material was composed of cDNA or gDNA derived from T cells, B-cell-depleted T cells, or PBMCs. Broader findings and caveats from the paper: How much clinical and demographic metadata was included differed by source and by participant, and the metadata was provided uncurated.

In regard to this clone: It lacks a known antigen. At one of its ends the junction is not consistent with the germline gene, which may arise from a read error.

Participants in the prospective study were enrolled through a virtual design, were aged roughly 18 to 100 years, and lived in approximately 25 United States geographic areas. To assign participants to cohorts, the prospective study relied on clinical history that participants themselves reported in a screening survey and a study questionnaire. Mobile phlebotomists in the prospective study collected whole blood, serum and a nasopharyngeal or oropharyngeal swab from every participant. Prospective study participants could optionally give additional blood draws and questionnaires over a roughly two-month period. Blood samples from the prospective study were shipped frozen or at room temperature prior to DNA extraction. TCRbeta CDR3 regions were amplified from genomic DNA using the immunoSEQ Assay, a bias-controlled multiplex PCR. Under the source paper's analysis protocol: The number of nucleated cells in each sample was estimated from the amplification of reference gene primers within the assay. Sequence reads were collapsed and filtered to measure the absolute abundance of every unique TCRbeta CDR3 rearrangement. For each sample, productive Simpson clonality was calculated as the square root of Simpson's diversity index over productive rearrangements. Here the immuneACCESS table is served through TCRdb, limited to in-frame sequences with V and J called. Missing clones are a known gap in these copies; in checked studies unresolved V genes cover under half, and the rest lacks a known reason. The D gene and trimming were derived from the DNA, and the V and J assignments and clone size from that table. The sample profile shows fewer than 250,000 clones; 87% of them were found once. Approximately 2.8% of the sample lies in the top ten.

The CDR3 runs 15 amino acids, cysteine and phenylalanine included. Of the read, only the CDR3 DNA is kept; its 45 bases are in frame from base 1. The germline V gene (reference sequence) provides CDR1 SSHAT and CDR2 FNYEAQ. The receptor's source is a woman aged 30 to 39 with acute COVID-19. The chain employs TRBV7-7 and TRBJ2-1; 11 middle bases align to TRBD2. Sequenced sample: PBMCs or T cells enriched from blood (not recorded which). The CDR3 sequence is CASSLASGGTNEQFF. The DNA is as follows: TGTGCTAGCAGCTTAGCTAGCGGGGGGACGAATGAGCAGTTCTTC.